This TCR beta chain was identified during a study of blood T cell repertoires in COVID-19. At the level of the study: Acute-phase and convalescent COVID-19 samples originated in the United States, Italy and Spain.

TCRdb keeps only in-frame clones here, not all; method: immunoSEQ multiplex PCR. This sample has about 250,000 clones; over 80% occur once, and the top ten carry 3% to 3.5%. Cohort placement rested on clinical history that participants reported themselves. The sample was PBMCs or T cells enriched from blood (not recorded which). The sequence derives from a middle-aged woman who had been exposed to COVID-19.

CDR3 loop: CASSYRDVGRETQYF. Written as DNA, the CDR3 is TGTGCCAGCAGCTACAGGGATGTCGGTCGAGAGACCCAGTACTTC. The rearrangement links TRBV5-4 to TRBJ2-5; D perhaps matches TRBD1 (6 bases). The V and J ends lost 3 bases and 4 bases respectively, with 16 bases between them. Looked up from germline, CDR1 is SGHNT and CDR2 is YYREEE (reference sequence). CDR3 length equals 15 residues.